The source of this T cell receptor (beta chain) is a study of blood T cell repertoires in COVID-19. Study in general: Acute and convalescent COVID-19 specimens originated in the United States, Italy and Spain. PBMCs, B-cell-depleted T cells, or T cells provided the cDNA or gDNA that made up the material.

The CDR3 sequence is 12 residues long. The germline V and J ends were trimmed by 4 bases and 3 bases, with 10 bases remaining between them. The germline gives CDR1 SQVTM, CDR2 ANQGSEA. TCRdb keeps only in-frame clones here, not all; method: immunoSEQ multiplex PCR. Of a few hundred thousand clones listed, 88% were seen once; the top ten hold approximately 1.4%. The sequence derives from an elderly man with acute or convalescent COVID-19. V and J are TRBV29-1 and TRBJ2-7; a possible D gene is TRBD1 (5 bases). Sequenced sample: peripheral blood. CDR3 in DNA: TGCAGCGTTGGGCCTACAGGCTACGAGCAGTACTTC. Translation: CSVGPTGYEQYF.